A selection of T cell receptor beta chains follows, all from one sample in a study of cytomegalovirus exposure and HLA in healthy donors. Generated by immunoSEQ multiplex PCR, the TCRdb table keeps only in-frame clones and is missing some. This sample carries roughly 190,000 clones, more than 65% of them seen once, and the ten largest clones take less than 4.5%. Sequencing was done on a sample of PBMCs. These receptor sequences come from a man aged 45-65 years in good health and CMV-seronegative. CDR3s include the opening cysteine and the closing phenylalanine or tryptophan. The D gene is left open where the match is weak. Rows may omit the clone size; those that give it use once, few, many or a size class.

D gene,clone size,V gene,J gene,CDR3 DNA,CDR3 protein
-,-,TRBV2,TRBJ1-6,TGTGCCGGTGAATCGGGACTGAGAAATTCACCCCTCCACTTT,CAGESGLRNSPLHF
TRBD1,-,TRBV6-1,TRBJ1-2,TGTGCCAGCAGGCTGGGACAGGTCTATGGCTACACCTTC,CASRLGQVYGYTF
-,-,TRBV9,TRBJ2-7,TGTGCCAGCAGCGCCGGACGGGACTTTCCCTACGAGCAGTACTTC,CASSAGRDFPYEQYF
-,once,TRBV11-2,TRBJ2-6,TGTGCCAGCAGGGGGCGTGCTGGGGCCAACGTCCTGACTTTC,CASRGRAGANVLTF
TRBD1,-,TRBV10-1,TRBJ1-4,TGCGCCAGCAGTAGGGACAGAGGGGATGAAAAACTGTTTTTT,CASSRDRGDEKLFF
TRBD1,-,TRBV29-1,TRBJ2-3,TGCAGCGTTGCAGGACAGGGCACAGATACGCAGTATTTT,CSVAGQGTDTQYF
-,once,TRBV19,TRBJ1-5,TGTGCCAGTAGGATCTCCCTATTCAATCAGCCCCAGCATTTT,CASRISLFNQPQHF
-,-,TRBV19,TRBJ1-5,TGTGCCAGTAGTACGGTCCCGATTTACAATCAGCCCCAGCATTTT,CASSTVPIYNQPQHF
-,-,TRBV7-2,TRBJ1-2,TGTGCCAGCAGCTTAGCGGTCTCAGGGGTCGGCTACACCTTC,CASSLAVSGVGYTF
TRBD2,-,TRBV4-1,TRBJ2-7,TGCGCCAGCAGCCCCGGAGGAGTAGCGGGGGCCTACGAGCAGTACTTC,CASSPGGVAGAYEQYF
TRBD2,-,TRBV2,TRBJ2-5,TGTGCCAGCAGTGAGGGACTAGCGGGGGGGCAAGAGACCCAGTACTTC,CASSEGLAGGQETQYF
TRBD1,-,TRBV15,TRBJ2-7,TGTGCCACCAGCAGCACGGACAGGACCCCCTACGAGCAGTACTTC,CATSSTDRTPYEQYF
TRBD2,-,TRBV2,TRBJ2-2,TGTGCCAGCCGTGGCGGGGGGCCAAACACCGGGGAGCTGTTTTTT,CASRGGGPNTGELFF
-,-,TRBV6-1,TRBJ2-2,TGTGCCAGCAGGTGGGACTTTTCGAACACCGGGGAGCTGTTTTTT,CASRWDFSNTGELFF
-,-,TRBV15,TRBJ1-2,TGTGCCACCAGCAGAGAGGGGCAGGAGGGCTACACCTTC,CATSREGQEGYTF
TRBD2,-,TRBV7-8,TRBJ2-1,TGTGCCAGCAGCCAACGATCGGGACTAGCGGGGGGGATTTACGTAGATGAGCAGTTCTTC,CASSQRSGLAGGIYVDEQFF
TRBD1,-,TRBV29-1,TRBJ2-1,TGCAGCGGGGGACAGGCCTACAATGAGCAGTTCTTC,CSGGQAYNEQFF
-,-,TRBV21-1,TRBJ2-7,TGTGCCAGCAGCAGCGGGACAGCCGATTACGAGCAGTACTTC,CASSSGTADYEQYF
-,-,TRBV5-6,TRBJ1-3,TGTGCCAGCAGCTTGAGGTCAACTACCTCTGGAAACACCATATATTTT,CASSLRSTTSGNTIYF
-,-,TRBV5-8,TRBJ1-1,TGTGCCAGCAGATTAGTTAACACTGAAGCTTTCTTT,CASRLVNTEAFF
TRBD2,-,TRBV14,TRBJ2-2,TGTGCCAGCAGCTCCCTTTTTTGGGGGGGCACCGGGGAGCTGTTTTTT,CASSSLFWGGTGELFF
TRBD1,-,TRBV4-3,TRBJ2-1,TGCGCCAGCAGCCACGGGACAGCTAACAATGAGCAGTTCTTC,CASSHGTANNEQFF
-,-,TRBV5-5,TRBJ2-5,TGTGCCAGCAGCTTGTTGCAGGTCGTCCAAGAGACCCAGTACTTC,CASSLLQVVQETQYF
-,-,TRBV7-2,TRBJ1-1,TGTGCCAGCAGCTTAGGGCCCGCCGTGAACACTGAAGCTTTCTTT,CASSLGPAVNTEAFF
-,-,TRBV4-1,TRBJ1-5,TGCGCCAGCAGCGACCAGCCCGGCGGGCAGCCCCAGCATTTT,CASSDQPGGQPQHF
TRBD1,-,TRBV7-2,TRBJ1-5,TGTGCCAGCAGCCCTGACAGGGTAAATCAGCCCCAGCATTTT,CASSPDRVNQPQHF
TRBD1,-,TRBV18,TRBJ1-3,TGTGCCAGCTCAGCTCTACAGGGGAACTCTGGAAACACCATATATTTT,CASSALQGNSGNTIYF
-,-,TRBV4-1,TRBJ2-7,TGCGCCAGCAGCCAATTGGGGAGCTCCTACGAGCAGTACTTC,CASSQLGSSYEQYF
TRBD1,few,TRBV6-1,TRBJ2-7,TGTGCCAGCGGGTCCAGGGACAGGGGGTCCTACGAGCAGTACTTC,CASGSRDRGSYEQYF
TRBD2,-,TRBV4-3,TRBJ2-5,TGCGCCAGCAGCCAAGAACGCGGGGGGGGCTCAGAGACCCAGTACTTC,CASSQERGGGSETQYF
TRBD2,few,TRBV7-2,TRBJ2-7,TGTGCCAGCAGCTTAGCGCGGGGGTTAACCTACGAGCAGTACTTC,CASSLARGLTYEQYF
TRBD1,-,TRBV9,TRBJ2-7,TGTGCCAGCAGCCCCCAGGGGGCGCCTCTGGGAGAGCAGTACTTC,CASSPQGAPLGEQYF
TRBD1,-,TRBV6-1,TRBJ2-7,TGTGCCAGCAGTCGAGCGGGACAGGGCTCCTACGAGCAGTACTTC,CASSRAGQGSYEQYF
-,once,TRBV4-3,TRBJ2-5,TGCGCCAGCAGCCAAGAGGACACCGCAGCCGGGACCCAGTACTTC,CASSQEDTAAGTQYF
-,-,TRBV18,TRBJ2-6,TGTGCCAGCTCACCATTTACAGGGCCCCTCTCTGGGGCCAACGTCCTGACTTTC,CASSPFTGPLSGANVLTF
TRBD1,few,TRBV5-1,TRBJ1-1,TGCGCCAGCAGCTTTTTCAGGGGGCAGGGCACTGAAGCTTTCTTT,CASSFFRGQGTEAFF
-,-,TRBV30,TRBJ2-5,TGTGCCTGGAGTGTGCCCCAGTCAGAGACCCAGTACTTC,CAWSVPQSETQYF
TRBD1,-,TRBV7-2,TRBJ2-3,TGTGCCAGCAGCCCTTGGACAGGGAGCACAGATACGCAGTATTTT,CASSPWTGSTDTQYF
-,-,TRBV27,TRBJ2-7,TGTGCCAGCAGTTTATCTTGGCAGGGCGGATACGAGCAGTACTTC,CASSLSWQGGYEQYF
-,-,TRBV4-3,TRBJ2-3,TGCGCCAGCAGCCAAGGACTAGGTGATACGCAGTATTTT,CASSQGLGDTQYF
TRBD2,-,TRBV16,TRBJ2-3,TGTGCCAGCAGCCAACTAGCGGGGGGACTCAACACAGATACGCAGTATTTT,CASSQLAGGLNTDTQYF
TRBD2,-,TRBV2,TRBJ2-2,TGTGCCAGCAGGCTAGCGGGGATCGGGGAGCTGTTTTTT,CASRLAGIGELFF